This entry lists 25 T cell receptor beta chains sequenced from one sample in a study of response to subunit inactivated influenza vaccine. TCRdb analysed the RT-PCR reads with MiXCR anew, one entry per CDR3 protein. This table holds around 480,000 distinct CDR3 sequences, approximately 11% found once. Source: PBMCs from blood, taken 45 days after vaccination. The source is a man aged 45-65 years who received an inactivated influenza vaccine.

This clonotype has just a few counts. The chain carries TRBV20-1 and TRBJ2-1; D gene unclear. Trimming shortened V by 2 bases and J by 10 bases, and 18 bases separated the two germline ends. The CDR3 length is 14 residues. Germline V gives CDR1 DFQATT, CDR2 SNEGSKA (reference sequence). CDR3 protein: CSARNKITKLEQFF. As DNA, the CDR3 is TGCAGTGCTAGAAATAAAATAACAAAGTTGGAGCAGTTCTTC.

Many counts were recorded for this clonotype. The V and J genes are TRBV29-1 and TRBJ2-7; perhaps D is TRBD1 or TRBD2 (5 bases each). This CDR3 is 12 amino acids long. V lost 3 bases, J lost 5 bases, and 11 bases lay in between. Germline CDR1 SQVTM, CDR2 ANQGSEA. Here the CDR3 reads CSVDGDGDEQYF. For the CDR3, the DNA is TGCAGCGTTGATGGGGACGGGGACGAGCAGTACTTC.

This chain links TRBV10-3 with TRBJ2-5; D uncertain. Trimming removed 0 bases at V and 7 bases at J, with 9 bases between. CDR3 length: 13 amino acids. Germline loops: CDR1 ENHRY, CDR2 SYGVKD. The CDR3 here is CAISESKATTQYF. The CDR3 nucleotides read TGTGCCATCAGTGAGTCGAAGGCGACGACCCAGTACTTC.

This clonotype showed up just a few times. The chain couples TRBV27 to TRBJ2-7, with TRBD1 as a possible D gene (6 bases). The V end was cut by 5 bases, the J end by 0 bases, with 14 bases between. Germline CDR1 MNHEY, CDR2 SMNVEV (reference sequence). The CDR3 extends over 15 amino acids. CDR3 coding DNA: TGTGCCAGCAGTCCGACAGGCGACCTCTCCTACGAGCAGTACTTC. As protein: CASSPTGDLSYEQYF.

The V gene is TRBV4-3, the J gene TRBJ1-1; D call uncertain. Between the trimmed V and J ends, which lost 5 bases and 1 base, there was a span of 14 bases. CDR1 is LGHNA and CDR2 is YSLEER in the germline V gene. The CDR3 is made up of 15 amino acids. In nucleotides, the CDR3 is TGCGCCAGCAGCTATTCCGGCGGTTCGAACACTGAAGCTTTCTTT. It is translated as CASSYSGGSNTEAFF.

V gene TRBV20-1 combines with J gene TRBJ2-1; TRBD2 aligns across 8 bases. The CDR3 is 15 amino acids. Germline V lookup: CDR1 DFQATT, CDR2 SNEGSKA (reference sequence). J gave up 2 bases and V 2 bases, and 5 bases lay outside the gene matches. The CDR3 reads CSARFTSGPYNEQFF. The DNA for the CDR3 is TGCAGTGCTAGATTTACTAGCGGCCCCTACAATGAGCAGTTCTTC.

This clonotype occurred a few times. This rearrangement joins TRBV3-1 to TRBJ1-4; perhaps TRBD1 as D (5 bases). This CDR3 is 13 amino acids long. With 5 bases removed from V and 5 bases from J, the gap between germline ends came to 9 bases. Looked up from germline, CDR1 is LGHDT and CDR2 is YNNKEL (reference sequence). CDR3 sequence reads: CASSGPGNEKLFF. The CDR3 bases are TGTGCCAGCAGCGGGCCAGGGAATGAAAAACTGTTTTTT. Filled out from reference TRBV3-1 and TRBJ1-4, the complete variable domain reads DTAVSQTPKYLVTQMGNDKSIKCEQNLGHDTMYWYKQDSKKFLKIMFSYNNKELIINETVPNRFSPKSPDKAHLNLHINSLELGDSAVYFCASSGPGNEKLFFGSGTQLSVL.

The rearrangement links TRBV5-1 to TRBJ2-3; TRBD1 matches at 7 bases. CDR3 length: 15 residues. The V gene's germline CDR1 is SGHRS and CDR2 YFSETQ. With 1 base clipped from V and 1 base from J, the junction kept 3 bases outside the gene matches. The CDR3 bases are TGCGCCAGCAGCTTGATACAGGGGCGCACAGATACGCAGTATTTT. As protein: CASSLIQGRTDTQYF.

This clonotype was seen more than once but under ten times. The chain joins TRBV4-1 to TRBJ2-6; tentatively, D is TRBD1 (5 bases). The CDR3 spans 18 residues. V was pared by 1 base and J by 0 bases, with 13 bases between. Germline assignment: CDR1 MGHRA and CDR2 YSYEKL. CDR3 loop: CASSQVPGHFSGANVLTF. The CDR3 DNA is TGCGCCAGCAGCCAAGTTCCAGGACATTTCTCTGGGGCCAACGTCCTGACTTTC.

This clonotype has a handful of counts. J is TRBJ2-7 and V is TRBV7-9; no reliable D call. Germline loops: CDR1 SEHNR, CDR2 FQNEAQ (reference sequence). V was shortened by 2 bases and J by 2 bases, with 7 bases between the two germline ends. CDR3 length: 13 amino acids. The CDR3 coding sequence is TGTGCCAGCAGCTTAACAGCGCCCTACGAGCAGTACTTC. It translates to CASSLTAPYEQYF.

This clonotype was picked up many times. V and J are TRBV7-2 and TRBJ2-1, with D uncertain. The CDR3 has 15 residues. V lost 1 base and J 2 bases, leaving 9 bases between the germline ends. CDR1 is SGHTA and CDR2 is FQGNSA in the germline V gene. CDR3 sequence: CASSLVGSAYNEQFF. DNA of the CDR3: TGTGCCAGCAGCTTAGTCGGTTCCGCCTACAATGAGCAGTTCTTC.

The CDR3 nucleotides are TGCAGTGCTGGGACCGGGACAGGGGTTTCACCCCTCCACTTT. It codes for CSAGTGTGVSPLHF. The V gene is TRBV20-1, the J gene TRBJ1-6; 10 positions match TRBD1. Germline loops: CDR1 DFQATT, CDR2 SNEGSKA (reference sequence). V dropped 5 bases and J dropped 9; count of bases not matched to a gene: 7. The CDR3 loop spans 14 amino acids.

This clonotype was seen many times. CDR3 sequence reads: CASSLEREEDTQYF. The CDR3 nucleotides read TGCGCCAGCAGCTTGGAGAGGGAAGAAGATACGCAGTATTTT. The chain carries TRBV5-1 and TRBJ2-3; a weak D match, TRBD2 (5 bases). The V end was cut by 0 bases, the J end by 5 bases, with 10 bases between. Germline CDR1 SGHRS, CDR2 YFSETQ. The CDR3 is made up of 14 amino acids.

The sample holds a few counts of this clonotype. The chain joins TRBV10-2 to TRBJ1-2; D remains unclear. The V end was cut by 2 bases, the J end by 4 bases, with 8 bases between. This CDR3 has 13 residues. CDR1 WSHSY and CDR2 SAAADI come from the germline V gene. In DNA, the CDR3 is TGCGCCAGCAGTGAGGGCTGGGCCTATGGCTACACCTTC. Protein sequence: CASSEGWAYGYTF.

This clonotype was detected only a few times. This sequence joins TRBV29-1 and TRBJ2-5; 8 bases line up with TRBD2. CDR1 is SQVTM, CDR2 ANQGSEA, per germline. V lost 6 bases to trimming and J lost 4 bases; unmatched junction nucleotides: 13. The CDR3 is made up of 15 amino acids. In DNA form, the CDR3 reads TGCAGCGTGGGGGGGTTGCGCGGGGGGCCAGAGACCCAGTACTTC. Translation gives CSVGGLRGGPETQYF.

In this sample, this clonotype turned up a few times. The J gene is TRBJ2-7, the V gene TRBV6-2 or TRBV6-3; D is perhaps TRBD2 (5 bases). The CDR3 length is 16 residues. Germline CDR1 is MNHEY and CDR2 is SVGEGT. The V and J ends lost 5 bases and 2 bases respectively, with 19 bases between them. CDR3 amino acids: CASSPLLEVGTYEQYF. CDR3 coding DNA: TGTGCCAGCAGTCCCCTCCTAGAAGTCGGGACCTACGAGCAGTACTTC.

The chain has TRBV29-1 and TRBJ2-1, with D perhaps matching TRBD1 (5 bases). V was pared by 4 bases and J by 5 bases, with 15 bases between. The CDR3 contains 14 residues. The germline V gene encodes CDR1 SQVTM and CDR2 ANQGSEA. The CDR3 nucleotides are TGCAGCGTTGCAGGGCATGCCAAGAACAATGAGCAGTTCTTC. This codes for CSVAGHAKNNEQFF.

The V gene is TRBV7-6, the J gene TRBJ2-1, with 11 bases fitting TRBD2. Per germline, CDR1 SGHVS and CDR2 FNYEAQ. After removal of 8 bases from V and 5 bases from J, the junction contained 8 bases not matched to a gene. The CDR3 is made up of 15 amino acids. The CDR3 is CASGPLAGGNNEQFF. DNA of the CDR3: TGTGCCAGCGGACCTCTAGCGGGAGGAAACAATGAGCAGTTCTTC.

This rearrangement joins TRBV7-8 to TRBJ2-3, with 7 bases aligning to TRBD1. The CDR3 has 14 residues. V shed 8 bases and J 4 bases; nucleotides not matched to a gene: 9. CDR1 is SGHVS, CDR2 FQNEAQ, per germline. The CDR3 DNA is TGTGCCAGCTGTAGGGACAGACTTCCAGATACGCAGTATTTT. This sequence encodes CASCRDRLPDTQYF.

This clonotype has only a few counts. The chain uses TRBV3-1 and TRBJ1-2; D not resolved. CDR1 and CDR2 (germline): LGHDT, YNNKEL (reference sequence). Trimming removed 6 bases at V and 5 bases at J, with 7 bases between. This CDR3 is built from 11 residues. The CDR3 is CASRTAYGYTF. CDR3 sequence (DNA): TGTGCCAGCAGAACCGCGTATGGCTACACCTTC.

The chain combines TRBV20-1 with TRBJ1-1; maybe TRBD1 (5 bases). In germline, CDR1 is DFQATT, CDR2 SNEGSKA (reference sequence). This CDR3 is 15 amino acids long. Trimming left V 6 bases short and J 10 bases short, with 27 bases between. The CDR3 here is CSARRSQAVSDRAFF. CDR3 DNA sequence: TGCAGTGCACGGAGGAGTCAGGCAGTATCCGACAGAGCTTTCTTT.

This clonotype was seen more than once but under ten times. This chain uses TRBV3-1 with TRBJ2-1; TRBD2 matches 9 bases. CDR3 length equals 16 residues. From germline, CDR1 is LGHDT and CDR2 YNNKEL (reference sequence). V was clipped by 4 bases and J by 7 bases; unmatched bases: 11. The DNA of the CDR3 is TGTGCCAGCAGCCCCACCCGCGGGGGGGCTTATAATGAGCAGTTCTTC. It yields the protein CASSPTRGGAYNEQFF.

There are a few counts of this clonotype. This rearrangement joins TRBV10-3 to TRBJ2-1; the match to TRBD2 covers 7 bases. This CDR3 comprises 14 residues. In germline, CDR1 is ENHRY, CDR2 SYGVKD. Trimming took 4 bases from V and 8 from J; bases not matched to a gene: 8. Here the CDR3 DNA reads TGTGCCATCAGTGGTGGCGGGAGTCGGTATGAGCAGTTCTTC. This gives the protein CAISGGGSRYEQFF.

This clonotype was counted only a few times. CDR3 coding DNA: TGCAGTGCTAGGAAAGGGGCGGAGAACACTGAAGCTTTCTTT. Its protein is CSARKGAENTEAFF. This chain joins TRBV20-1 and TRBJ1-1, with D tentatively TRBD1 (5 bases). The CDR3 totals 14 residues. Trimming removed 3 bases from V and 1 base from J, with 12 bases in between. Germline assignment: CDR1 DFQATT and CDR2 SNEGSKA (reference sequence).

This clonotype was counted many times. The chain uses TRBV7-2 and TRBJ2-3, with 11 bases matching TRBD2. The CDR3 runs 14 residues. The trim removed 4 bases at V and 8 bases at J, leaving 5 bases unmatched. From germline, CDR1 is SGHTA and CDR2 FQGNSA. CDR3 bases: TGTGCCAGCAGCTCGGAAACTAGCGGGGGTACGCAGTATTTT. Protein: CASSSETSGGTQYF.